This TCR beta chain was sequenced for a study of blood T cell repertoires in COVID-19. The germline CDR1 and CDR2 sequences are SGDLS and YYNGEE. V dropped 6 bases and J dropped 4 bases, with 16 bases sitting between them. The CDR3 is made up of 14 amino acids. Profiling relied on immunoSEQ multiplex PCR, and the TCRdb table lists in-frame clones only, not all of them. There are under 85,000 clones in the sample; about four fifths occur only once, and approximately 37% lies in the top ten. The source is a man aged 80 or over with active or convalescent COVID-19. The chain joins TRBV9 to TRBJ2-5; D might be TRBD1 (6 bases). Sequencing was performed on peripheral blood. The CDR3 here is CASTARTRGETQYF. CDR3 DNA sequence: TGTGCCAGCACCGCCAGAACCAGGGGAGAGACCCAGTACTTC.